This T cell receptor (beta chain) was obtained from a study of T-cell memory formation after mild COVID-19. Study-wide results and caveats: CD8+ contracting clones occupied EMRA, while CD4+ ones occupied mainly CM and EM. Pre-infection memory contained some responding clones, which suggested that cross-reactive memory had joined. Unconfirmed was the SARS-CoV-2 specificity of second-wave clones that peaked on day 37.

Constant-segment primers served in 5'RACE that generated TCR alpha and TCR beta cDNA libraries bearing sample barcodes and UMIs. Using its own MiXCR run on the 5' RACE reads, TCRdb lists one record per CDR3 protein. The table lists more than 350,000 distinct CDR3 sequences, 20% to 25% of them singletons. This CDR3 is 14 amino acids long. The germline V and J ends were trimmed by 0 bases and 5 bases, with 9 bases remaining between them. Germline CDR1 SGDLS, CDR2 YYNGEE. In the case of this clonotype: Its antigen is unidentified.

The rearrangement uses TRBV9 and TRBJ2-1; no definite D call. The sequenced sample was PBMCs or a T cell subset sorted from them (not recorded which). The sequence was collected from an adult woman who had mild COVID-19 (a few samples of this study predate the infection). Cell type and time point are not known. The CDR3 here is CASSVGGRHNEQFF. CDR3 in DNA: TGTGCCAGCAGCGTAGGCGGACGGCACAATGAGCAGTTCTTC.